The subject of this entry is one TCR beta chain. As yet, its antigen is unknown. The authors prepared the TCRbeta library with unique molecular identifiers. From the PCR reads, TCRdb called clonotypes with MiXCR, one entry per CDR3 protein. The sample lists more than 400,000 distinct CDR3 sequences, approximately 42% seen once, with approximately 25% in the top ten. This sample stems from a study of T-cell reconstitution after alpha-beta-depleted transplantation in children. V gave up 8 bases and J gave up 4 bases, with 11 bases separating them. The germline V gene has CDR1 LNHDA and CDR2 SQIVND (reference sequence). The CDR3 spans 13 residues. Findings and caveats of the study: Certain patients had high TCRbeta diversity at day 60, and it came from recipient T cells and thymic progenitors that survived.

This TCR came from a girl aged 2-10 years with aplastic anemia, due to receive a stem cell transplant. This sample comprised PBMCs, obtained before TCRalphabeta/CD19-depleted stem cell transplant. The chain recombines TRBV19 with TRBJ2-2, with TRBD2 as a possible D gene (6 bases). CDR3 residues: CASGRSSTGELFF. In DNA form, the CDR3 reads TGTGCCAGTGGGAGGAGTTCCACCGGGGAGCTGTTTTTT.